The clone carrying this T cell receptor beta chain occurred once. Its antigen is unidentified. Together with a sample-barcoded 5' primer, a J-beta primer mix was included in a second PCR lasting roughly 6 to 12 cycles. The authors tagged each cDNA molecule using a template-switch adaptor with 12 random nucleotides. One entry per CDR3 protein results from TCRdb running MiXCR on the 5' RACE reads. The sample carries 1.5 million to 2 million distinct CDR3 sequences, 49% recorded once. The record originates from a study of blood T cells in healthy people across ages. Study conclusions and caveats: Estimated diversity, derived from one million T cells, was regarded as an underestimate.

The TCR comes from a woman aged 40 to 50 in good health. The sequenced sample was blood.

The CDR3 region has the DNA TGTGCCAGCAGTTACTCTGGGAGGACTAATGAAAAACTGTTTTTT. It is translated as CASSYSGRTNEKLFF. This sequence joins TRBV6-2 or TRBV6-3 and TRBJ1-4; D remains unclear. This CDR3 has 15 residues. Trimming left V 0 bases short and J 2 bases short, with 7 bases between. The germline V gene has CDR1 MNHEY and CDR2 SVGEGT.